The next 27 T cell receptor beta chains were all read from a single sample in a study of blood T cell repertoires in COVID-19 (dated by TCRdb to the early 2020s). Library preparation was by the immunoSEQ multiplex PCR assay. TCRdb took this table from immuneACCESS and kept in-frame rearrangements with V and J called. Such tables lack part of the clones; where checked against another copy, unresolved V genes explain under half of the gap, and the rest is unexplained. The sample table holds 120,000 to 150,000 clones, of which roughly 90% were seen once. The top ten hold 1.2% of the sample. The sample taken for sequencing was PBMCs or T cells enriched from blood (not recorded which). The receptor set was obtained from a woman in her thirties with acute COVID-19.

This chain links TRBV6-1 with TRBJ2-5; no reliable D call. V was pared by 2 bases and J by 5 bases, with 12 bases between. Germline CDR1 is MNHNS and CDR2 is SASEGT. CDR3 length: 14 amino acids. CDR3 in amino acids: CASSENSPRETQYF. The CDR3, as DNA: TGTGCCAGCAGTGAAAACAGCCCTCGGGAGACCCAGTACTTC.

V is TRBV30 and J is TRBJ1-5, with D possibly matching TRBD1 (6 bases). Trimming pared 3 bases from V and 2 bases from J, leaving 8 bases between. Germline lookup yields CDR1 GTSNPN and CDR2 SVGIG (reference sequence). The CDR3 extends over 13 amino acids. For the CDR3, the DNA is TGTGCCTGGAGGGGGGGGCGCAATCAGCCCCAGCATTTT. This gives the protein CAWRGGRNQPQHF.

The chain recombines TRBV19 with TRBJ1-1; D ambiguous. V was pared by 8 bases and J by 8 bases, with 21 bases between. The CDR3 covers 14 residues. Germline CDR1 and CDR2: LNHDA and SQIVND (reference sequence). The chain's CDR3 is CASSSRETHKEAFF. The DNA of the CDR3 is TGTGCCAGTTCGAGCCGGGAAACTCATAAAGAAGCTTTCTTT.

The chain employs TRBV28 and TRBJ1-2; 10 positions match TRBD1. The CDR3 spans 16 residues. Per germline, CDR1 MDHEN and CDR2 SYDVKM. With V trimmed by 5 bases and J by 6 bases, 12 bases remained unmatched. The CDR3 DNA follows: TGTGCCAGCAGTCTCATACCGGGACAGGGGAATCATGGCTACACCTTC. Residues: CASSLIPGQGNHGYTF.

The chain employs TRBV6-6 and TRBJ1-6, with D uncertain. Trimming cost V 2 bases and J 7 bases, with 9 bases left between them. The germline V gene has CDR1 MNHNY and CDR2 SVGAGI (reference sequence). The CDR3 spans 14 residues. The CDR3 here is CASSYAEANSPLHF. DNA of the CDR3: TGTGCCAGCAGTTACGCGGAGGCGAATTCACCCCTCCACTTT.

This clone was counted once. This sequence joins TRBV5-4 and TRBJ2-3; D gene unclear. Per the germline V gene, CDR1 is SGHNT and CDR2 is YYREEE (reference sequence). CDR3 length: 15 amino acids. Trimming stripped 5 bases from V and 0 bases from J, with 13 bases between. CDR3 amino acids: CASRLPQASTDTQYF. The CDR3 region has the DNA TGTGCCAGCAGGCTTCCCCAGGCTAGCACAGATACGCAGTATTTT.

The chain employs TRBV28 and TRBJ1-4; no firm D call. CDR3 size: 14 residues. V dropped 3 bases and J dropped 4 bases, with 9 bases sitting between them. Germline V gives CDR1 MDHEN, CDR2 SYDVKM. CDR3 bases: TGTGCCAGCAGTTTTTATAGAGGTAATGAAAAACTGTTTTTT. The encoded protein is CASSFYRGNEKLFF.

The CDR3, as DNA: TGTGCCAGCAGTTACTCGCGGGCTAGCGGGATTTGGGATAATGAGCAGTTCTTC. Protein product: CASSYSRASGIWDNEQFF. The rearrangement uses TRBV6-2 or TRBV6-3 and TRBJ2-1; 9 bases map to TRBD2. The length of the CDR3 is 18 residues. V was pared by 0 bases and J by 7 bases, with 13 bases of the junction left unmatched. Germline loops: CDR1 MNHEY, CDR2 SVGEGT.

In its sample, this clone was seen once. The rearrangement links TRBV4-2 to TRBJ1-2; 11 bases fit TRBD1. Germline V lookup: CDR1 LGHNA, CDR2 YNFKEQ. CDR3 length equals 16 residues. Losses at the gene ends were 0 bases for V and 5 bases for J; bases not matched to a gene: 5. The CDR3: CASSQDAGTGGYGYTF. The CDR3 DNA sequence: TGTGCCAGCAGCCAAGACGCCGGGACAGGGGGTTATGGCTACACCTTC.

The J gene is TRBJ1-4, the V gene TRBV29-1; 7 bases fit TRBD1. With V trimmed by 7 bases and J by 2 bases, 10 bases remained unmatched. CDR1 is SQVTM, CDR2 ANQGSEA, per germline. There are 15 residues in the CDR3. CDR3 amino acids: CSARQGVVTNEKLFF. The DNA of the CDR3 is TGCAGCGCTAGGCAGGGGGTGGTGACTAATGAAAAACTGTTTTTT.

This chain connects TRBV7-6 to TRBJ2-2, with D possibly being TRBD1 (6 bases). V lost 4 bases and J lost 6, with 12 bases in between. The length of the CDR3 is 14 residues. CDR1 is SGHVS and CDR2 is FNYEAQ in the germline V gene. Here the CDR3 reads CASSSEGVPGELFF. The DNA for the CDR3 is TGTGCCAGCAGCTCTGAGGGGGTGCCCGGGGAGCTGTTTTTT.

V gene TRBV30 combines with J gene TRBJ1-5; 7 bases line up with TRBD1. Germline CDR1 reads GTSNPN; CDR2 reads SVGIG (reference sequence). The CDR3 totals 16 residues. V lost 2 bases to trimming and J lost 1 base; unmatched junction nucleotides: 8. CDR3 amino acids: CAWSLGLQGSNQPQHF. Here the CDR3 DNA reads TGTGCCTGGAGTTTGGGGCTACAGGGGAGCAATCAGCCCCAGCATTTT.

The V call is TRBV24-1, the J call TRBJ1-4, with a weak D call TRBD1 (6 bases). Germline loops: CDR1 KGHDR, CDR2 SFDVKD. V lost 5 bases to trimming and J lost 5 bases, with 20 bases between them. The CDR3 contains 17 residues. The CDR3 loop reads CATSAGGQGLTNEKLFF. DNA of the CDR3: TGTGCCACCAGTGCCGGGGGGCAGGGGTTAACAAATGAAAAACTGTTTTTT.

J is TRBJ2-7 and V is TRBV28, with 9 bases that match TRBD1. V shed 3 bases, J shed 3 bases, and the junction held 9 bases outside the gene matches. In germline, CDR1 is MDHEN, CDR2 SYDVKM. This CDR3 is built from 16 residues. CDR3 region: CASSLPRDRDLYEQYF. CDR3 DNA: TGTGCCAGCAGTTTGCCCCGGGACAGGGATCTCTACGAGCAGTACTTC.

The J gene is TRBJ2-7, the V gene TRBV11-3, with TRBD1 as a possible D gene (6 bases). This CDR3 is built from 13 residues. Germline V CDR1 and CDR2: SGHNT, YENEEA. V lost 5 bases and J 4 bases, leaving 12 bases between the germline ends. CDR3 region: CASSRGGAYEQYF. CDR3 nucleotide sequence: TGTGCCAGCAGCCGAGGGGGAGCGTACGAGCAGTACTTC. Complete variable domain (other parts from reference TRBV11-3 and TRBJ2-7): EAGVVQSPRYKIIEKKQPVAFWCNPISGHNTLYWYLQNLGQGPELLIRYENEEAVDDSQLPKDRFSAERLKGVDSTLKIQPAELGDSAVYLCASSRGGAYEQYFGPGTRLTVT.

This chain uses TRBV7-2 with TRBJ2-1, with 7 bases aligning to TRBD1. This CDR3 has 15 amino acids. The ends lost 8 bases at V and 3 bases at J; junction bases unmatched: 10. Germline CDR1 SGHTA, CDR2 FQGNSA. The CDR3 is CASGWPGQIYNEQFF. As DNA, the CDR3 is TGTGCCAGCGGATGGCCGGGACAGATCTACAATGAGCAGTTCTTC.

The J gene is TRBJ1-6, the V gene TRBV27, with D possibly matching TRBD1 (6 bases). Germline values: CDR1 MNHEY, CDR2 SMNVEV (reference sequence). V was cut by 0 bases and J by 6 bases, with 9 bases left in between. The CDR3 is made up of 15 amino acids. CDR3 sequence (DNA): TGTGCCAGCAGTTTATCGCGGACAGTTAATTCACCCCTCCACTTT. Translation: CASSLSRTVNSPLHF.

The chain uses TRBV10-3 and TRBJ2-7; 11 bases match TRBD2. Per germline, CDR1 ENHRY and CDR2 SYGVKD. J was trimmed by 1 base and V by 8 bases; bases with no gene match: 7. This CDR3 is 15 amino acids long. The CDR3 protein is CAIHPGLAESYEQYF. CDR3 DNA sequence: TGTGCCATCCACCCGGGACTAGCGGAATCCTACGAGCAGTACTTC.

The J gene is TRBJ2-7, the V gene TRBV6-5; 7 bases align to TRBD1. The trim removed 6 bases at V and 2 bases at J, leaving 7 bases unmatched. The CDR3 spans 14 residues. Germline assignment: CDR1 MNHEY and CDR2 SVGAGI. CDR3: CASSSGTEPYEQYF. The DNA for the CDR3 is TGTGCCAGCAGCTCCGGGACAGAGCCCTACGAGCAGTACTTC.

This clone was recorded once. J is TRBJ2-7 and V is TRBV27; 7 bases match TRBD2. The length of the CDR3 is 14 residues. Germline V lookup: CDR1 MNHEY, CDR2 SMNVEV (reference sequence). The ends lost 3 bases at V and 7 bases at J; junction bases unmatched: 9. The CDR3 DNA sequence: TGTGCCAGCAGTTTCCTGGGAGGGCCGGAAGAGCAGTACTTC. Its translation: CASSFLGGPEEQYF.

The chain recombines TRBV30 with TRBJ1-2; 7 positions match TRBD1. The junction had 5 bases not matched to a gene; V was cut back by 0 bases and J by 7 bases. This CDR3 contains 13 residues. Germline lookup yields CDR1 GTSNPN and CDR2 SVGIG (reference sequence). Written as DNA, the CDR3 is TGTGCCTGGAGTGTACAGACAGGGTTTGGCTACACCTTC. Amino acids: CAWSVQTGFGYTF.

The V and J genes are TRBV9 and TRBJ1-6; D remains unclear. The CDR3 has 15 amino acids. Trimming cost V 3 bases and J 8 bases, with 15 bases left between them. From germline, CDR1 is SGDLS and CDR2 YYNGEE. The CDR3 here is CASSADDGLYSPLHF. The CDR3 region has the DNA TGTGCCAGCAGCGCGGATGATGGGCTGTATTCACCCCTCCACTTT.

The chain links TRBV10-3 to TRBJ1-2; 8 positions agree with TRBD1. The CDR3 runs 11 residues. CDR1 and CDR2 (germline): ENHRY, SYGVKD. Germline trimming cut 10 bases from V and 6 bases from J; bases unmatched to any gene: 4. CDR3 amino acids: CASTGGNGYTF. The CDR3 nucleotides read TGTGCCAGCACAGGGGGGAATGGCTACACCTTC.

J is TRBJ2-3 and V is TRBV30; D is possibly TRBD1 (6 bases). This CDR3 comprises 15 residues. CDR1 and CDR2 (germline): GTSNPN, SVGIG (reference sequence). V lost 3 bases, J lost 3 bases, and 16 bases lay in between. The CDR3 bases are TGTGCCTGGAGCCTCGATTGGCAGGGGACAGATACGCAGTATTTT. It codes for CAWSLDWQGTDTQYF. Using reference TRBV30 and TRBJ2-3 for the parts outside the CDR3, the full variable domain is SQTIHQWPATLVQPVGSPLSLECTVEGTSNPNLYWYRQAAGRGLQLLFYSVGIGQISSEVPQNLSASRPQDRQFILSSKKLLLSDSGFYLCAWSLDWQGTDTQYFGPGTRLTVL.

V gene TRBV18 combines with J gene TRBJ1-5; D is possibly TRBD1 (5 bases). Trimming took off 5 bases at V and 2 bases at J, with 16 bases between the two ends. The CDR3 has 16 residues. Germline V gene sequence: CDR1 KGHSH, CDR2 LQKENI. The CDR3 DNA reads TGTGCCAGCTCAGCCCCAGGGATTCGGGGCAATCAGCCCCAGCATTTT. Its translation: CASSAPGIRGNQPQHF.

The chain couples TRBV10-3 to TRBJ2-3, with 7 bases identical to TRBD2. CDR3 length equals 16 residues. Germline V gene data show CDR1 as ENHRY and CDR2 as SYGVKD. J was trimmed by 5 bases and V by 2 bases; bases with no gene match: 10. CDR3 DNA sequence: TGTGCCATCAGTGAGACGGAGCGGCGGGGGATAGATACGCAGTATTTT. It encodes CAISETERRGIDTQYF.

This rearrangement joins TRBV4-1 to TRBJ2-7; maybe TRBD2 (5 bases). This CDR3 spans 13 amino acids. Trimming removed 5 bases at V and 6 bases at J, with 14 bases between. Germline V gives CDR1 MGHRA, CDR2 YSYEKL. The CDR3 region is CASSTQEGGEQYF. The DNA of the CDR3 is TGCGCCAGCAGCACCCAAGAGGGTGGCGAGCAGTACTTC.